Listed below are T cell receptor beta chains from one sample, sequenced in a study of T-cell memory formation after mild COVID-19. TCRdb used MiXCR to reprocess the 5' RACE reads, holding one entry per CDR3 protein. The data show approximately 400,000 distinct CDR3 sequences, approximately 24% seen once. Sequences were obtained from PBMCs or a T cell subset sorted from them (not recorded which). These TCRs come from an adult woman who had mild COVID-19 (a few samples of this study predate the infection). Cell type and time point are not known. Each CDR3 is given with its conserved first and last residue. A D gene is named only where the DNA matches it firmly. Size values are once, few and many counts, or a class for expanded clones, and some rows have none.

cdr3_nt: TGCGCCAGCAGCGCGGACAACAGGGAGGAAAAACTGTTTTTT; cdr3_aa: CASSADNREEKLFF; clone_size: .; j_call: TRBJ1-4; d_call: .; v_call: TRBV5-1
cdr3_nt: TGTGCCAGCAGCCAGGTCAGGGGGCAAGGCGACGAGCAGTACTTC; cdr3_aa: CASSQVRGQGDEQYF; clone_size: .; j_call: TRBJ2-7; d_call: TRBD1; v_call: TRBV7-2
cdr3_nt: TGTGCCAGCAGCCTAACCGGGACTCTCGGGGACGAGCAGTACTTC; cdr3_aa: CASSLTGTLGDEQYF; clone_size: few; j_call: TRBJ2-7; d_call: .; v_call: TRBV7-8
cdr3_nt: TGTGCCAGCAGCCGAGGGGTTGAGCAGTTCTTC; cdr3_aa: CASSRGVEQFF; clone_size: few; j_call: TRBJ2-1; d_call: .; v_call: TRBV7-8
cdr3_nt: TGCGCCAGCAGCGCGGAGAAGGGGGTCTATAATTCACCCCTCCACTTT; cdr3_aa: CASSAEKGVYNSPLHF; clone_size: few; j_call: TRBJ1-6; d_call: .; v_call: TRBV5-1
cdr3_nt: TGTGCCACCAGCTCGGGACGGGGCTTCGTTTATGGCTACACCTTC; cdr3_aa: CATSSGRGFVYGYTF; clone_size: .; j_call: TRBJ1-2; d_call: .; v_call: TRBV15
cdr3_nt: TGCAGCGTTGAAGATCGCGGCAGATCGGCGGGTTACGAGCAGTACTTC; cdr3_aa: CSVEDRGRSAGYEQYF; clone_size: .; j_call: TRBJ2-7; d_call: .; v_call: TRBV29-1
cdr3_nt: TGCAGCGTTGGGGCAGGGAATAGAAATGAGCAGTTCTTC; cdr3_aa: CSVGAGNRNEQFF; clone_size: few; j_call: TRBJ2-1; d_call: .; v_call: TRBV29-1
cdr3_nt: TGTGCCAGCAGTTTACCCCCCTCGGTTAATGGCTACATCTTC; cdr3_aa: CASSLPPSVNGYIF; clone_size: .; j_call: TRBJ1-2; d_call: .; v_call: TRBV12-3/TRBV12-4
cdr3_nt: TGTGCCAGCAGCTTGACCCAGGGGGCCGGGGAGCTGTTTTTT; cdr3_aa: CASSLTQGAGELFF; clone_size: few; j_call: TRBJ2-2; d_call: TRBD1; v_call: TRBV7-9
cdr3_nt: TGCGCCAGCAGCTTGCGGGGGGTCTATGGCTACACCTTC; cdr3_aa: CASSLRGVYGYTF; clone_size: .; j_call: TRBJ1-2; d_call: .; v_call: TRBV5-1
cdr3_nt: TGTGCCAGCAGCCCGACGACAGGGGACTTTTACGAGCAGTACTTC; cdr3_aa: CASSPTTGDFYEQYF; clone_size: few; j_call: TRBJ2-7; d_call: TRBD1; v_call: TRBV7-9
cdr3_nt: TGTGCCAGCAGTGATACTAGCGGGAGGGTCCTCTCCTACGAGCAGTACTTC; cdr3_aa: CASSDTSGRVLSYEQYF; clone_size: .; j_call: TRBJ2-7; d_call: TRBD2; v_call: TRBV2
cdr3_nt: TGTGCCAGCACTCCGGGAGCGGTACAAGAGACCCAGTACTTC; cdr3_aa: CASTPGAVQETQYF; clone_size: few; j_call: TRBJ2-5; d_call: .; v_call: TRBV12-3/TRBV12-4
cdr3_nt: TGTGCCATCAGTGAGGAGGGCAACTATGGCTACACCTTC; cdr3_aa: CAISEEGNYGYTF; clone_size: few; j_call: TRBJ1-2; d_call: .; v_call: TRBV10-3
cdr3_nt: TGCAGTGCTAGATTATTCCCTCCGGACAGGGACTACGAGCAGTACTTC; cdr3_aa: CSARLFPPDRDYEQYF; clone_size: many; j_call: TRBJ2-7; d_call: TRBD1; v_call: TRBV20-1
cdr3_nt: TGTGCCACCTCCTCGCGGCGGGAGGGCCGCCACAATGAGCAGTTCTTC; cdr3_aa: CATSSRREGRHNEQFF; clone_size: few; j_call: TRBJ2-1; d_call: TRBD2; v_call: TRBV24-1
cdr3_nt: TGTGTCAGCAGCCGTCGACAGGGGGCAGGGAAGCCCCAGCATTTT; cdr3_aa: CVSSRRQGAGKPQHF; clone_size: .; j_call: TRBJ1-5; d_call: TRBD1; v_call: TRBV7-8
cdr3_nt: TGTGCCAGCAGCCAAGGCAGGATCAATCAGCCCCAGCATTTT; cdr3_aa: CASSQGRINQPQHF; clone_size: .; j_call: TRBJ1-5; d_call: .; v_call: TRBV3-1
cdr3_nt: TGTGCCAGCAGCTTCCGCAGGATGGGCACAGATACGCAGTATTTT; cdr3_aa: CASSFRRMGTDTQYF; clone_size: few; j_call: TRBJ2-3; d_call: .; v_call: TRBV7-9
cdr3_nt: TGCGCCAGCAGCCAAGATCCCTGGGGCTCCACAGATACGCAGTATTTT; cdr3_aa: CASSQDPWGSTDTQYF; clone_size: few; j_call: TRBJ2-3; d_call: .; v_call: TRBV4-1
cdr3_nt: TGTGCCAGCAGTCAGACAGTTAACTATGGCTACACCTTC; cdr3_aa: CASSQTVNYGYTF; clone_size: .; j_call: TRBJ1-2; d_call: .; v_call: TRBV12-3/TRBV12-4
cdr3_nt: TGCGCCAGCAGCATGAACGCGGGCCAATCCTACGAGCAGTACTTC; cdr3_aa: CASSMNAGQSYEQYF; clone_size: few; j_call: TRBJ2-7; d_call: .; v_call: TRBV5-1
cdr3_nt: TGTGCCAGCAGCTTTCGGGCTGGGGCCAACGTCCTGACTTTC; cdr3_aa: CASSFRAGANVLTF; clone_size: .; j_call: TRBJ2-6; d_call: .; v_call: TRBV7-9
cdr3_nt: TGTGCCAGCAGCTTAGCGCGGTCGGTAGCGGAGACCCAGTACTTC; cdr3_aa: CASSLARSVAETQYF; clone_size: many; j_call: TRBJ2-5; d_call: .; v_call: TRBV7-9
cdr3_nt: TGTGCCAGCAGTGGGTACTTCGACAATGAGCAGTTCTTC; cdr3_aa: CASSGYFDNEQFF; clone_size: many; j_call: TRBJ2-1; d_call: .; v_call: TRBV2
cdr3_nt: TGTGCCAGCAGCTTAAGCGGGAGGCTCCGCACAGATACGCAGTATTTT; cdr3_aa: CASSLSGRLRTDTQYF; clone_size: .; j_call: TRBJ2-3; d_call: TRBD2; v_call: TRBV7-9
cdr3_nt: TGTGCCAGCAGCTTGCTGGGGGAAGGAGATACGCAGTATTTT; cdr3_aa: CASSLLGEGDTQYF; clone_size: .; j_call: TRBJ2-3; d_call: .; v_call: TRBV5-6
cdr3_nt: TGTGCCAGCAGCCCCGGGACAGGGGGCGGGAGCACAGATACGCAGTATTTT; cdr3_aa: CASSPGTGGGSTDTQYF; clone_size: few; j_call: TRBJ2-3; d_call: TRBD1; v_call: TRBV7-9
cdr3_nt: TGTGCCAGCAGTCTTCAGGGGGCGGGGTATGGCTACACCTTC; cdr3_aa: CASSLQGAGYGYTF; clone_size: few; j_call: TRBJ1-2; d_call: TRBD1; v_call: TRBV12-3/TRBV12-4
cdr3_nt: TGTGCCAGCAGCCCGATGGGAACAGCAGAGACCCAGTACTTC; cdr3_aa: CASSPMGTAETQYF; clone_size: .; j_call: TRBJ2-5; d_call: .; v_call: TRBV7-2
cdr3_nt: TGTGCCAGTAGTATAACTAGCGGGGGCAGTGGGTACGAGCAGTACTTC; cdr3_aa: CASSITSGGSGYEQYF; clone_size: .; j_call: TRBJ2-7; d_call: TRBD2; v_call: TRBV19
cdr3_nt: TGCGCCAGCAGCCAAGATTCGGTCGAAGAGACCCAGTACTTC; cdr3_aa: CASSQDSVEETQYF; clone_size: few; j_call: TRBJ2-5; d_call: .; v_call: TRBV4-3
cdr3_nt: TGTGCCACCTCTACCGGGACAGGCCTTTTTAAGCAGTACTTC; cdr3_aa: CATSTGTGLFKQYF; clone_size: few; j_call: TRBJ2-7; d_call: TRBD1; v_call: TRBV27
cdr3_nt: TGTGCCTGGAGTGAGGGGACAGGCTTCTTTTCACCCCTCCACTTT; cdr3_aa: CAWSEGTGFFSPLHF; clone_size: .; j_call: TRBJ1-6; d_call: TRBD1; v_call: TRBV30
cdr3_nt: TGTGCCAGCAGCTTCACGACACCTACCAAGGAGCAGTACTTC; cdr3_aa: CASSFTTPTKEQYF; clone_size: .; j_call: TRBJ2-7; d_call: .; v_call: TRBV11-2
cdr3_nt: TGCAGTGCTAGTCCCTCCGTCTACGAGCAGTACTTC; cdr3_aa: CSASPSVYEQYF; clone_size: .; j_call: TRBJ2-7; d_call: .; v_call: TRBV20-1
cdr3_nt: TGCAGTGCTATTTGGTCAGGACAGCGGCTTGGGGAACTGTTTTTT; cdr3_aa: CSAIWSGQRLGELFF; clone_size: .; j_call: TRBJ1-4; d_call: .; v_call: TRBV20-1
cdr3_nt: TGTGCCACCAGCAGCCCGAGGGAGCAGTTCTTC; cdr3_aa: CATSSPREQFF; clone_size: few; j_call: TRBJ2-1; d_call: .; v_call: TRBV24-1
cdr3_nt: TGCGCCAGCAGCTTGGTAGCGGGGGGGCCAGTTGAGCAGTTCTTC; cdr3_aa: CASSLVAGGPVEQFF; clone_size: .; j_call: TRBJ2-1; d_call: TRBD2; v_call: TRBV5-1